This T cell receptor (beta chain) was sequenced during a study of blood T cell repertoires in COVID-19. On the study more broadly: Sites in the United States, Italy and Spain provided acute and convalescent COVID-19 samples.

Cohort 3 recovery required two negative PCRs, clearance, or symptom resolution. In the authors' workflow: Counts of nucleated cells, estimated from reference gene primer amplification, were obtained. Clones were read by immunoSEQ multiplex PCR, and TCRdb kept only the in-frame ones, dropping some. V, J and clone size are taken as reported in that table, and D and trimming were inferred from the DNA itself. The sample contains 200,000 to 250,000 clones, 84% of which appear only once. Trimming stripped 1 base from V and 5 bases from J, with 9 bases between. This CDR3 comprises 15 residues. The germline V gene encodes CDR1 SEHNR and CDR2 FQNEAQ (reference sequence).

Sequencing was done on a sample of PBMCs or T cells enriched from blood (not recorded which). The chain is built from TRBV7-9 and TRBJ1-6; D uncertain. This clonotype originated in a middle-aged woman who had recovered from COVID-19. CDR3 residues: CASSLGQIDNSPLHF. The CDR3 DNA follows: TGTGCCAGCAGCTTAGGCCAGATCGATAATTCACCCCTCCACTTT.